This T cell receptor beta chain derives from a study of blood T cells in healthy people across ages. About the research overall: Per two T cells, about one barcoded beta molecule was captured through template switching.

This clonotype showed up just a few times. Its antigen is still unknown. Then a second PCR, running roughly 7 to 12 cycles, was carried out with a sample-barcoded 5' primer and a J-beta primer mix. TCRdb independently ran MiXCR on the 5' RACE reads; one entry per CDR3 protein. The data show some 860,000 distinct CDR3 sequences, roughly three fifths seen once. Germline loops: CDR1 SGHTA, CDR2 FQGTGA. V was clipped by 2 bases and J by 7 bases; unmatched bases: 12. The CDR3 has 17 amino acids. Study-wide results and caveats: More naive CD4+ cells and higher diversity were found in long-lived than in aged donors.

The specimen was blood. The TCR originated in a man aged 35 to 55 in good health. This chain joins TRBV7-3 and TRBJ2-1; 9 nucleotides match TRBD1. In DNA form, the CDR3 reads TGTGCCAGCAGCTTAGGTGGAGGGACAGGGATTTTAAATGAGCAGTTCTTC. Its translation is CASSLGGGTGILNEQFF.